The 19 T cell receptor beta chains below all came from one sample that was sequenced in a study of blood T cell repertoires in COVID-19 (dated by TCRdb to between 2020 and 2021). Libraries were built with the immunoSEQ multiplex PCR assay. TCRdb carries this immuneACCESS record with in-frame sequences only. Its versions omit some clonotypes, under half of them owing to an unresolved V gene in the studies checked, with the rest unexplained. This sample is represented by 200,000 to 250,000 clones; around 90% of them were singletons. The ten largest make up less than 15% of the sample. Sequences were obtained from PBMCs or T cells enriched from blood (not recorded which). Every receptor here comes from a man aged 30-40 years who had been exposed to COVID-19.

This sequence joins TRBV12-5 and TRBJ1-6; D is perhaps TRBD1 (6 bases). This CDR3 has 16 amino acids. Per germline, CDR1 LGHNT and CDR2 FRNRAP. Trimming took off 2 bases at V and 9 bases at J, with 17 bases between the two ends. CDR3 amino acids: CASGLRQGPVGSPLHF. The CDR3 DNA sequence: TGTGCTAGTGGTTTGAGGCAGGGGCCTGTCGGTTCACCCCTCCACTTT.

This clone showed up just once. The J gene is TRBJ1-1, the V gene TRBV7-3; D is unresolved. This CDR3 comprises 15 residues. Germline V gives CDR1 SGHTA, CDR2 FQGTGA. V lost 0 bases to trimming and J lost 6 bases, with 14 bases between them. The CDR3 coding sequence is TGTGCCAGCAGCTTAACGTGGGAGCGCAGCTCTGAAGCTTTCTTT. Amino acids: CASSLTWERSSEAFF.

The J gene is TRBJ1-4, the V gene TRBV5-5, with D unresolved. Germline V gene sequence: CDR1 SGHKS, CDR2 YYEKEE (reference sequence). This CDR3 spans 14 amino acids. V shed 0 bases and J shed 7 bases, with 10 bases lying between them. The DNA of the CDR3 is TGTGCCAGCAGCTTGGTCGGGTCACGTGAAAAACTGTTTTTT. It specifies CASSLVGSREKLFF.

This chain uses TRBV10-2 with TRBJ1-6, with 7 bases fitting TRBD1. The trim removed 6 bases at V and 10 bases at J, leaving 9 bases unmatched. There are 14 residues in the CDR3. CDR1 WSHSY and CDR2 SAAADI come from the germline V gene. In DNA form, the CDR3 reads TGCGCCAGCAGAGGCAGGGGGGAAGAATCACCCCTCCACTTT. Translation gives CASRGRGEESPLHF.

The V and J genes are TRBV20-1 and TRBJ2-1; TRBD1 might be the D (6 bases). The germline V gene encodes CDR1 DFQATT and CDR2 SNEGSKA (reference sequence). The CDR3 extends over 10 amino acids. V lost 5 bases and J 9 bases, leaving 8 bases between the germline ends. For the CDR3, the DNA is TGCAGTGCTGGACAGCTTGAGCAGTTCTTC. This encodes CSAGQLEQFF.

The chain recombines TRBV27 with TRBJ2-3; a weak D match, TRBD2 (6 bases). The CDR3 totals 13 residues. Looked up from germline, CDR1 is MNHEY and CDR2 is SMNVEV (reference sequence). V dropped 9 bases and J dropped 2 bases, with 12 bases sitting between them. The CDR3 DNA reads as TGTGCCAGGGCTCGGGAGTCCACAGATACGCAGTATTTT. Protein: CARARESTDTQYF.

The V and J genes are TRBV19 and TRBJ2-2, with 12 nucleotides matching TRBD1. V was pared by 1 base and J by 4 bases, with 7 bases of the junction left unmatched. The germline V gene encodes CDR1 LNHDA and CDR2 SQIVND (reference sequence). The CDR3 is made up of 18 amino acids. CDR3 DNA sequence: TGTGCCAGTAGTATAGTGGGTGGGACAGGGGGCGTCACCGGGGAGCTGTTTTTT. It encodes CASSIVGGTGGVTGELFF.

This chain links TRBV19 with TRBJ2-2; 11 nucleotides match TRBD2. J was trimmed by 4 bases and V by 6 bases; bases with no gene match: 19. Germline CDR1 is LNHDA and CDR2 is SQIVND (reference sequence). The CDR3 is made up of 20 amino acids. CDR3 protein: CASRPFEGPLAGGGTGELFF. The CDR3 DNA reads TGTGCCAGTAGGCCTTTTGAGGGCCCGCTAGCGGGGGGAGGCACCGGGGAGCTGTTTTTT.

The table lists this clone with a few counts. The chain employs TRBV7-9 and TRBJ2-4, with TRBD1 matching 8 bases. Germline CDR1 SEHNR, CDR2 FQNEAQ (reference sequence). The CDR3 is 16 amino acids. With V trimmed by 5 bases and J by 6 bases, 12 bases remained unmatched. Here the CDR3 reads CASSPSTGEIGNIQYF. The CDR3 DNA is TGTGCCAGCAGCCCGTCGACAGGGGAGATCGGAAACATTCAGTACTTC.

V is TRBV11-2 and J is TRBJ2-1; 7 bases are a match to TRBD2. The trim removed 7 bases at V and 0 bases at J, leaving 6 bases unmatched. Per germline, CDR1 SGHAT and CDR2 FQNNGV. This CDR3 comprises 15 residues. The CDR3 is CASNRGGSSYNEQFF. CDR3 nucleotide sequence: TGTGCCAGCAACCGTGGCGGGAGCTCCTACAATGAGCAGTTCTTC.

J is TRBJ1-6 and V is TRBV11-2; D gene uncertain. The V end lost 7 bases, the J end lost 6 bases, and 16 bases lay between the germline ends. The CDR3 is made up of 15 amino acids. Germline-derived CDR1 and CDR2 are SGHAT and FQNNGV. CDR3 sequence: CASTPQRAGNSPLHF. The CDR3 nucleotides are TGTGCCAGCACCCCCCAGAGGGCGGGTAATTCACCCCTCCACTTT.

This clone was counted once. The CDR3 DNA reads as TGCAGCGTTGTGATGGGACAGGGGAATGGCTACACCTTC. Its translation is CSVVMGQGNGYTF. The V gene is TRBV29-1, the J gene TRBJ1-2, with 10 bases lining up with TRBD1. The CDR3 has 13 residues. Trimming took 4 bases from V and 6 from J; bases not matched to a gene: 5. The germline V gene encodes CDR1 SQVTM and CDR2 ANQGSEA.

The V call is TRBV10-1, the J call TRBJ1-5; 7 bases match TRBD1. In germline, CDR1 is WNHNN, CDR2 SYGVQD (reference sequence). This CDR3 contains 16 residues. The junction had 5 bases not matched to a gene; V was cut back by 0 bases and J by 3 bases. The CDR3 DNA reads TGCGCCAGCAGTGAGTCGAAGGGACAGCTCAATCAGCCCCAGCATTTT. This translates into CASSESKGQLNQPQHF.

This rearrangement joins TRBV15 to TRBJ2-3, with D perhaps matching TRBD2 (6 bases). The CDR3 is 15 residues long. Germline loops: CDR1 LNHNV, CDR2 YYDKDF (reference sequence). Trimming took off 5 bases at V and 0 bases at J, with 12 bases between the two ends. CDR3 nucleotide sequence: TGTGCCACCAGCGGCCGACTAGAAAGCACAGATACGCAGTATTTT. Translating it yields CATSGRLESTDTQYF.

The V and J genes are TRBV27 and TRBJ1-2; D is uncertain. The V gene lost 6 bases and the J gene lost 8 bases, with 16 bases spanning the gap. Germline loops: CDR1 MNHEY, CDR2 SMNVEV (reference sequence). The CDR3 is 13 amino acids. The CDR3 reads CASRPTGSWGYTF. The CDR3 bases are TGTGCCAGCAGACCGACTGGTAGTTGGGGCTACACCTTC.

The chain employs TRBV29-1 and TRBJ2-5; no clear D gene. This CDR3 has 12 residues. The germline V gene has CDR1 SQVTM and CDR2 ANQGSEA. Trimming took off 5 bases at V and 5 bases at J, with 12 bases between the two ends. The CDR3 protein is CSVQISVETQYF. Here the CDR3 DNA reads TGCAGCGTTCAGATCAGCGTTGAGACCCAGTACTTC.

The rearrangement joins TRBV12-3 or TRBV12-4 to TRBJ2-3; TRBD1 agrees at 8 bases. V lost 10 bases and J lost 13; bases outside the gene matches: 16. This CDR3 contains 13 residues. For the CDR3, the DNA is TGTGCCACCCAGGACAGGGTGGGTTATAGGGAGTATTTT. Translating it yields CATQDRVGYREYF.

This chain connects TRBV6-4 to TRBJ2-7; TRBD2 matches at 7 bases. The germline gives CDR1 MRHNA, CDR2 SNTAGT. The CDR3 is 21 amino acids. Germline trimming cut 0 bases from V and 3 bases from J; bases unmatched to any gene: 23. The DNA of the CDR3 is TGTGCCAGCAGTGACTCGATCTCTCCAGCGGGACCAAATACCGGGGACTACGAGCAGTACTTC. Its translation is CASSDSISPAGPNTGDYEQYF.

The chain combines TRBV11-3 with TRBJ2-1; D not certain. Germline CDR1 is SGHNT and CDR2 is YENEEA. V was cut by 2 bases and J by 2 bases, with 10 bases left in between. The CDR3 length is 15 residues. The CDR3 reads CASSLYNLPYNEQFF. The CDR3 nucleotides read TGTGCCAGCAGCTTATACAATTTGCCCTACAATGAGCAGTTCTTC.